This T cell receptor (beta chain) appears in the sequencing data of a study of cytomegalovirus exposure and HLA in healthy donors. General study points: In a later analysis, first-cohort TCR clusters were found to tend to co-occur in the 130 or so validation repertoires. Cytomegalovirus association was listed for 164 TCR beta chains. As was reported, the classifier diagnosed cytomegalovirus status with high specificity and sensitivity.

Generated by immunoSEQ multiplex PCR, the TCRdb table keeps only in-frame clones and is missing some. The profile shows approximately 130,000 clones, 85% to 90% of them singletons. Regarding this clone: Its specificity is not known.

This sequence was found in a woman aged 25 to 39 in good health and CMV-seronegative. The sample taken for sequencing was PBMCs.

The CDR3: CASEDRYGDGYTF. DNA of the CDR3: TGTGCCAGCGAGGACAGGTATGGAGATGGCTACACCTTC. The chain recombines TRBV9 with TRBJ1-2, with 7 nucleotides matching TRBD1. V shed 7 bases, J shed 6 bases, and the junction held 9 bases outside the gene matches. CDR1 is SGDLS and CDR2 is YYNGEE in the germline V gene. This CDR3 has 13 residues.